These 31 T cell receptor beta chains were sequenced from one sample in a study of T cells after posttransplantation cyclophosphamide. TCRdb's copy holds only in-frame clones and misses some; the assay was immunoSEQ multiplex PCR. The sample shows 25,000 to 30,000 clones, none of them appearing just once. The specimen sequenced was PBMCs. These receptors were obtained from a woman aged 55-70 years in good health, CMV-negative, and a related stem cell transplant donor.

This clone appeared many times. The chain has TRBV28 and TRBJ2-7, with D perhaps matching TRBD1 (5 bases). Germline-derived CDR1 and CDR2 are MDHEN and SYDVKM. This CDR3 region has 14 residues. V gave up 3 bases and J gave up 2 bases, with 11 bases separating them. CDR3 DNA sequence: TGTGCCAGCAGTTTCCCAGGGTCGGCCTACGAGCAGTACTTC. Amino acids: CASSFPGSAYEQYF.

This clone was recorded many times. The J gene is TRBJ1-5, the V gene TRBV19, with 9 bases lining up with TRBD1. Germline values: CDR1 LNHDA, CDR2 SQIVND (reference sequence). The CDR3 consists of 18 residues. J was trimmed by 0 bases and V by 5 bases; bases with no gene match: 11. DNA of the CDR3: TGTGCCAGTAGTTTGTCCGGGACAGGGTTTTATAGCAATCAGCCCCAGCATTTT. It encodes CASSLSGTGFYSNQPQHF.

This clone was picked up many times. This chain uses TRBV25-1 with TRBJ1-3, with 9 bases lining up with TRBD1. The CDR3 runs 14 residues. V shed 5 bases, J shed 11 bases, and the junction held 10 bases outside the gene matches. Looked up from germline, CDR1 is MGHDK and CDR2 is SYGVNS. CDR3 DNA sequence: TGTGCCAGCAGTTCTGACAGGGGGTCCGACGCCATATATTTT. Its protein product is CASSSDRGSDAIYF.

This clone was seen ten or more times. The rearrangement uses TRBV5-4 and TRBJ2-3; the match to TRBD2 covers 7 bases. The CDR3 runs to 15 residues. V lost 4 bases and J lost 1; bases outside the gene matches: 6. The germline gives CDR1 SGHNT, CDR2 YYREEE (reference sequence). CDR3 sequence reads: CASSAGLVGTDTQYF. DNA for the CDR3: TGTGCCAGCAGCGCCGGACTAGTTGGCACAGATACGCAGTATTTT.

The CDR3 sequence: CASRFRAKNIQYF. For the CDR3, the DNA is TGTGCCAGCAGGTTTCGAGCCAAAAACATTCAGTACTTC. The J gene is TRBJ2-4, the V gene TRBV28; D not resolved. The germline V gene has CDR1 MDHEN and CDR2 SYDVKM. CDR3 length: 13 residues. Trimming left V 6 bases short and J 0 bases short, with 6 bases between.

This clone was recorded many times. This rearrangement joins TRBV6-6 to TRBJ2-7; 7 bases are shared with TRBD1. Germline V gene data show CDR1 as MNHNY and CDR2 as SVGAGI (reference sequence). This CDR3 region has 15 residues. V shed 5 bases, J shed 5 bases, and the junction held 12 bases outside the gene matches. The CDR3 region has the DNA TGTGCCAGCAGTCATGGGTCCAGACAGGGCCACGAGCAGTACTTC. Amino acid sequence: CASSHGSRQGHEQYF.

This clone was counted ten times or more. The chain has TRBV6-1 and TRBJ2-3; 8 bases are a match to TRBD2. V lost 3 bases and J lost 2; bases outside the gene matches: 4. The germline V gene has CDR1 MNHNS and CDR2 SASEGT. This CDR3 region has 15 residues. CDR3 protein: CASSEVRGDTDTQYF. For the CDR3, the DNA is TGTGCCAGCAGTGAGGTGCGGGGGGACACAGATACGCAGTATTTT.

The table lists this clone with many counts. The rearrangement links TRBV5-1 to TRBJ1-1; D is possibly TRBD1 (5 bases). The germline V gene has CDR1 SGHRS and CDR2 YFSETQ. The CDR3 contains 16 residues. V was shortened by 5 bases and J by 4 bases, with 21 bases between the two germline ends. The CDR3 DNA follows: TGCGCCAGCAGAGAAAGGGCGGGGGGGATGGGCACTGAAGCTTTCTTT. Translated, it gives CASRERAGGMGTEAFF.

The V gene is TRBV28, the J gene TRBJ1-1, with 7 bases lining up with TRBD1. After removal of 4 bases from V and 1 base from J, the junction contained 12 bases not matched to a gene. This CDR3 has 17 amino acids. Germline assignment: CDR1 MDHEN and CDR2 SYDVKM. The CDR3 loop is CASSSIVVRGPNTEAFF. CDR3 nucleotides: TGTGCCAGCAGTTCCATAGTCGTAAGGGGGCCGAACACTGAAGCTTTCTTT.

This clone was observed at least ten times. The chain couples TRBV19 to TRBJ1-1, with a tentative D call TRBD1 (6 bases). Germline V gene lookup returns CDR1 LNHDA and CDR2 SQIVND (reference sequence). Trimming took off 4 bases at V and 6 bases at J, with 6 bases between the two ends. The CDR3 covers 11 residues. The CDR3 region is CASSTGAEAFF. The CDR3 nucleotides read TGTGCCAGTAGTACAGGGGCTGAAGCTTTCTTT.

The rearrangement uses TRBV11-3 and TRBJ1-1; 7 bases align to TRBD1. The CDR3 has 14 amino acids. J was trimmed by 9 bases and V by 2 bases; bases with no gene match: 9. Germline values: CDR1 SGHNT, CDR2 YENEEA. In nucleotides, the CDR3 is TGTGCCAGCAGCTTAACAGGGGTGATAACTCAAGCTTTCTTT. As protein: CASSLTGVITQAFF.

This clone was found a few times. The J gene is TRBJ2-5, the V gene TRBV11-1, with TRBD1 as a possible D gene (6 bases). The CDR3 spans 14 residues. Germline values: CDR1 SGHAT, CDR2 FQDESV (reference sequence). V dropped 5 bases and J dropped 4 bases, with 14 bases sitting between them. CDR3 residues: CASSPRGSGETQYF. The CDR3 DNA is TGTGCCAGCAGCCCCAGGGGAAGTGGAGAGACCCAGTACTTC.

This clone was recorded many times. The CDR3 protein is CASNRDRSSGNTIYF. The CDR3 region has the DNA TGTGCCAGCAACAGGGACCGAAGCTCTGGAAACACCATATATTTT. The chain carries TRBV6-2 or TRBV6-3 and TRBJ1-3, with D possibly matching TRBD1 (6 bases). There are 15 residues in the CDR3. CDR1 is MNHEY and CDR2 is SVGEGT in the germline V gene. Deletions cut 7 bases from V and 0 bases from J, with 13 bases between.

This clone was recorded at least ten times. The chain uses TRBV28 and TRBJ1-1; unclear D gene. The germline V gene encodes CDR1 MDHEN and CDR2 SYDVKM. V shed 5 bases and J shed 3 bases, with 13 bases lying between them. This CDR3 spans 14 amino acids. CDR3 nucleotides: TGTGCCAGCAGTCCACTAACCCGGGACACTGAAGCTTTCTTT. It specifies CASSPLTRDTEAFF.

This clone has ten or more counts. The CDR3 DNA reads TGTGCCAGCTCAGCTAACTATGGCTACACCTTC. The encoded protein is CASSANYGYTF. The V call is TRBV5-4, the J call TRBJ1-2; D is undetermined. Germline V lookup: CDR1 SGHNT, CDR2 YYREEE (reference sequence). Trimming cost V 7 bases and J 0 bases, with 4 bases left between them. The CDR3 spans 11 residues.

The chain links TRBV7-2 to TRBJ1-2, with 9 bases matching TRBD1. This CDR3 is built from 15 residues. The V and J ends lost 4 bases and 4 bases, in that order; junction bases with no gene match: 7. Germline CDR1 is SGHTA and CDR2 is FQGNSA. The CDR3 DNA follows: TGTGCCAGCAGCTCGAGACAGACAGGGGGCTATGGCTACACCTTC. Its translation: CASSSRQTGGYGYTF.

The table lists this clone with many counts. This chain connects TRBV6-6 to TRBJ2-7; unclear D gene. The CDR3 totals 12 residues. Trimming cost V 0 bases and J 2 bases, with 2 bases left between them. Germline values: CDR1 MNHNY, CDR2 SVGAGI (reference sequence). The CDR3 coding sequence is TGTGCCAGCAGTTACTCTACCTACGAGCAGTACTTC. This gives the protein CASSYSTYEQYF.

This clone has at least ten counts. This sequence joins TRBV4-3 and TRBJ2-2; TRBD2 might be the D (7 bases). The V end lost 0 bases, the J end lost 3 bases, and 11 bases lay between the germline ends. CDR3 size: 16 residues. CDR1 is LGHNA and CDR2 is YSLEER in the germline V gene. CDR3 loop: CASSQERGAHTGELFF. The CDR3 DNA reads TGCGCCAGCAGCCAAGAACGGGGGGCACACACCGGGGAGCTGTTTTTT.

In its sample, this clone was seen many times. The CDR3 is CASSSRGRNVDEQFF. CDR3 coding DNA: TGTGCCAGCAGCTCCAGGGGGCGTAACGTAGATGAGCAGTTCTTC. The chain recombines TRBV7-9 with TRBJ2-1, with 8 bases matching TRBD1. The V and J ends lost 4 bases and 8 bases, in that order; junction bases with no gene match: 10. This CDR3 contains 15 residues. In germline, CDR1 is SEHNR, CDR2 FQNEAQ (reference sequence).

This clone has a count of ten or more. The genes are TRBV2 and TRBJ2-1; a possible D gene is TRBD2 (5 bases). Germline CDR1 is SNHLY and CDR2 is FYNNEI. V lost 6 bases and J 8 bases, leaving 11 bases between the germline ends. The CDR3 has 12 amino acids. CDR3 amino acids: CASSTTSHEQFF. In DNA, the CDR3 is TGTGCCAGCAGCACTACTAGTCATGAGCAGTTCTTC.

This clone was picked up many times. The rearrangement links TRBV14 to TRBJ1-3, with D perhaps matching TRBD1 (5 bases). There are 13 residues in the CDR3. The ends were cut back, 4 bases at V and 2 bases at J, with 6 bases in the middle. The germline V gene encodes CDR1 SGHDN and CDR2 FVKESK. The CDR3 coding sequence is TGTGCCAGCAGCCCAGGGACTGGAAACACCATATATTTT. Amino acid sequence: CASSPGTGNTIYF.

This clone was counted at least ten times. The chain employs TRBV5-6 and TRBJ1-1; the D is unclear. The V end was cut by 1 base, the J end by 5 bases, with 3 bases between. CDR1 SGHDT and CDR2 YYEEEE come from the germline V gene. CDR3 length equals 11 residues. CDR3 bases: TGTGCCAGCAGCTTGCGGACTGAAGCTTTCTTT. Its translation is CASSLRTEAFF.

This clone was detected many times. DNA of the CDR3: TGCGCCAGCAGCCAGCGTCGGGGTACCTACAATGAGCAGTTCTTC. This translates into CASSQRRGTYNEQFF. The chain uses TRBV4-1 and TRBJ2-1, with D perhaps matching TRBD2 (5 bases). Germline CDR1 MGHRA, CDR2 YSYEKL. Trimming pared 3 bases from V and 2 bases from J, leaving 11 bases between. The CDR3 extends over 15 amino acids.

This clone was seen repeatedly, ten times or more. The chain combines TRBV28 with TRBJ2-3; a possible D gene is TRBD2 (6 bases). CDR3 size: 14 residues. Germline CDR1 reads MDHEN; CDR2 reads SYDVKM. Trimming took 5 bases from V and 4 from J, leaving 13 bases between them. The CDR3, as DNA: TGTGCCAGCAGTCCAAGGGACTTCCCAGATACGCAGTATTTT. This translates into CASSPRDFPDTQYF.

This clone occurred many times. The chain combines TRBV6-5 with TRBJ1-1, with D possibly being TRBD1 (5 bases). Germline V gene lookup returns CDR1 MNHEY and CDR2 SVGAGI. The CDR3 is made up of 15 amino acids. Trimming took 1 base from V and 5 from J, leaving 14 bases between them. The CDR3, as DNA: TGTGCCAGCAGTTACTGGACACAGGTTGGGACTGAAGCTTTCTTT. Translating it yields CASSYWTQVGTEAFF.

This clone was seen many times. V is TRBV12-3 or TRBV12-4 and J is TRBJ2-2; D tentatively reads TRBD1 or TRBD2 (6 bases each). The ends were cut back, 10 bases at V and 5 bases at J, with 11 bases in the middle. CDR3 length: 12 amino acids. CDR3: CATRRGTGELFF. CDR3 in DNA: TGTGCCACCAGGAGGGGGACCGGGGAGCTGTTTTTT.

This clone was found a few times. The chain is built from TRBV28 and TRBJ2-2; 12 nucleotides align to TRBD2. The trim removed 4 bases at V and 8 bases at J, leaving 8 bases unmatched. The CDR3 spans 16 residues. Germline values: CDR1 MDHEN, CDR2 SYDVKM. The DNA for the CDR3 is TGTGCCAGCAGTTCGGGACTAGCGGGTCCTTCGGGGGAGCTGTTTTTT. It translates to CASSSGLAGPSGELFF.

This clone was recorded many times. The CDR3 sequence: CASRPRGQGSLPNVLTF. The DNA for the CDR3 is TGTGCCAGCAGACCAAGGGGACAGGGCTCCCTTCCAAACGTCCTGACTTTC. The chain recombines TRBV12-3 or TRBV12-4 with TRBJ2-6; 9 nucleotides match TRBD1. This CDR3 is built from 17 residues. J lost 10 bases, V lost 6 bases, and 16 bases had no gene match.

This clone has ten or more counts. This sequence joins TRBV5-5 and TRBJ1-1; D possibly corresponds to TRBD1 (6 bases). The CDR3 is 13 residues long. V lost 0 bases and J lost 3, with 6 bases in between. Germline CDR1 SGHKS, CDR2 YYEKEE (reference sequence). The CDR3 protein is CASSLDRDTEAFF. For the CDR3, the DNA is TGTGCCAGCAGCTTGGACAGGGACACTGAAGCTTTCTTT.

At least ten counts were recorded for this clone. J is TRBJ2-7 and V is TRBV6-5; no reliable D call. The germline gives CDR1 MNHEY, CDR2 SVGAGI. The ends were cut back, 7 bases at V and 4 bases at J, with 14 bases in the middle. This CDR3 comprises 13 residues. The CDR3 reads CASIRTQPYEQYF. The CDR3 bases are TGTGCCAGCATACGTACACAGCCGTACGAGCAGTACTTC.

This clone appeared many times. V is TRBV9 and J is TRBJ2-3, with a weak D call TRBD2 (5 bases). Germline lookup yields CDR1 SGDLS and CDR2 YYNGEE. This CDR3 is 13 amino acids long. Trimming took 0 bases from V and 6 from J, leaving 8 bases between them. CDR3 amino acids: CASSVGTGDTQYF. Written as DNA, the CDR3 is TGTGCCAGCAGCGTAGGGACGGGGGATACGCAGTATTTT.